Presented here are 32 T cell receptor beta chains from one specimen sequenced in a study of T-cell reconstitution after alpha-beta-depleted transplantation in children. For TCRbeta, the library was prepared with unique molecular identifiers. TCRdb fed the PCR reads into MiXCR, producing one record per CDR3 protein. The table has some 600,000 distinct CDR3 sequences, roughly 17% seen once. Sequencing was performed on PBMCs from the stem cell graft donor, taken from the stem cell graft. The receptor source for this set is a human donor who donated a stem cell graft to a child with acute myeloid leukemia.

This chain uses TRBV7-2 with TRBJ1-3, with D hard to call. The germline gives CDR1 SGHTA, CDR2 FQGNSA. Trimming removed 4 bases from V and 1 base from J, with 14 bases in between. The CDR3 totals 16 residues. In DNA, the CDR3 is TGTGCCAGCAGCTCTCAGCCTTCAGTTTCTGGAAACACCATATATTTT. Translation: CASSSQPSVSGNTIYF.

In this sample, this clonotype turned up a few times. The chain recombines TRBV5-1 with TRBJ2-3; the D gene could be TRBD1 or TRBD2 (5 bases each). Germline V gene lookup returns CDR1 SGHRS and CDR2 YFSETQ. This CDR3 region has 14 residues. With 3 bases removed from V and 5 bases from J, the gap between germline ends came to 13 bases. In nucleotides, the CDR3 is TGCGCCAGCAGCTACTCAGGGAGTGGAGATACGCAGTATTTT. Translation gives CASSYSGSGDTQYF.

Many counts were recorded for this clonotype. The genes are TRBV20-1 and TRBJ1-2; D gene unclear. From germline, CDR1 is DFQATT and CDR2 SNEGSKA (reference sequence). V dropped 0 bases and J dropped 6 bases, with 17 bases sitting between them. This CDR3 is 15 amino acids long. The CDR3 bases are TGCAGTGCTAGAGATGGGCAGAGACTAGACGATGGCTACACCTTC. Its protein product is CSARDGQRLDDGYTF.

This chain joins TRBV4-3 and TRBJ2-3; D is undetermined. The CDR3 spans 16 residues. The V end was cut by 0 bases, the J end by 2 bases, with 12 bases between. Germline assignment: CDR1 LGHNA and CDR2 YSLEER. As DNA, the CDR3 is TGCGCCAGCAGCCAAGAAAGGGCGGCACCCACAGATACGCAGTATTTT. Its protein product is CASSQERAAPTDTQYF.

This clonotype showed up just a few times. The chain has TRBV12-3 or TRBV12-4 and TRBJ1-2; D gene uncertain. There are 13 residues in the CDR3. V lost 3 bases, J lost 4 bases, and 9 bases lay in between. CDR3 protein: CASSFRPIYGYTF. The CDR3 nucleotides are TGTGCCAGCAGTTTTCGGCCGATCTATGGCTACACCTTC.

The chain recombines TRBV7-9 with TRBJ2-7; 7 bases map to TRBD1. The V segment lost 6 bases and the J segment 3 bases; nucleotides outside the gene matches: 11. The CDR3 runs 15 residues. CDR1 and CDR2 from the germline V gene are SEHNR and FQNEAQ (reference sequence). DNA for the CDR3: TGTGCCAGCAGGAGTGACAGGGACAGTCTCTACGAGCAGTACTTC. It codes for CASRSDRDSLYEQYF.

This chain connects TRBV12-5 to TRBJ1-1; D gene uncertain. The V end was cut by 6 bases, the J end by 2 bases, with 16 bases between. CDR3 length equals 15 residues. Per the germline V gene, CDR1 is LGHNT and CDR2 is FRNRAP. The chain's CDR3 is CASGPASTLNTEAFF. Written as DNA, the CDR3 is TGTGCTAGTGGCCCAGCGTCGACCCTTAACACTGAAGCTTTCTTT.

The chain links TRBV12-3 or TRBV12-4 to TRBJ2-5; TRBD2 matches 12 bases. Losses at the gene ends were 3 bases for V and 1 base for J; bases not matched to a gene: 6. This CDR3 has 17 amino acids. CDR3 sequence: CASSLAPSGGVQETQYF. CDR3 in DNA: TGTGCCAGCAGTTTGGCCCCTAGCGGGGGGGTCCAAGAGACCCAGTACTTC.

The rearrangement uses TRBV29-1 and TRBJ1-2, with D possibly being TRBD1 (5 bases). CDR3 size: 13 residues. V lost 4 bases and J 4 bases, leaving 13 bases between the germline ends. Per germline, CDR1 SQVTM and CDR2 ANQGSEA. The CDR3 region is CSVGVGTFYGYTF. CDR3 coding DNA: TGCAGCGTTGGGGTCGGGACTTTCTATGGCTACACCTTC.

There are a few counts of this clonotype. The chain combines TRBV20-1 with TRBJ1-5, with D hard to call. Germline V gene lookup returns CDR1 DFQATT and CDR2 SNEGSKA (reference sequence). With 3 bases removed from V and 7 bases from J, the gap between germline ends came to 10 bases. The CDR3 runs to 12 residues. CDR3 in DNA: TGCAGTGCTAGCTACTCTAAACAGCCCCAGCATTTT. It is translated as CSASYSKQPQHF.

The CDR3 DNA reads TGTGCTGGGGAGGGGATTCTGGACAATGAGCAGTTCTTC. This codes for CAGEGILDNEQFF. The chain links TRBV2 to TRBJ2-1; TRBD2 matches 7 bases. CDR1 SNHLY and CDR2 FYNNEI come from the germline V gene. The CDR3 length is 13 residues.

This clonotype has ten or more counts. V usage is TRBV20-1 and J usage is TRBJ1-5, with 7 nucleotides matching TRBD1. CDR3 length: 17 residues. The V segment lost 6 bases and the J segment 0 bases; nucleotides outside the gene matches: 14. Looked up from germline, CDR1 is DFQATT and CDR2 is SNEGSKA (reference sequence). CDR3 bases: TGCAGTGCCCGCAAGTCAGGGGGATCACATAGCAATCAGCCCCAGCATTTT. Translating it yields CSARKSGGSHSNQPQHF.

The chain employs TRBV7-3 and TRBJ2-5; D gene ambiguous. The CDR3 contains 14 residues. Trimming took off 5 bases at V and 5 bases at J, with 15 bases between the two ends. CDR1 and CDR2 from the germline V gene are SGHTA and FQGTGA. The CDR3, as DNA: TGTGCCAGCAGCCCCAATGGAGTTGTCGAGACCCAGTACTTC. It is translated as CASSPNGVVETQYF.

This clonotype has at least ten counts. The chain couples TRBV6-5 to TRBJ2-7; the D gene could be TRBD1 or TRBD2 (6 bases each). CDR3 size: 13 residues. V was pared by 4 bases and J by 2 bases, with 9 bases between. Germline loops: CDR1 MNHEY, CDR2 SVGAGI. The CDR3 loop is CASSFRGAYEQYF. The DNA of the CDR3 is TGTGCCAGCAGTTTTAGGGGGGCCTACGAGCAGTACTTC.

This clonotype was counted ten times or more. The chain carries TRBV5-1 and TRBJ2-3; 10 bases match TRBD2. Germline assignment: CDR1 SGHRS and CDR2 YFSETQ. Unmatched junction bases numbered 0, after V lost 5 bases and J lost 0 bases. CDR3 length equals 14 residues. The DNA for the CDR3 is TGCGCCAGCAGAGCGGGGGGGAGCACAGATACGCAGTATTTT. As protein: CASRAGGSTDTQYF.

The sample holds many counts of this clonotype. This chain joins TRBV6-1 and TRBJ1-2; D is unclear. V gave up 7 bases and J gave up 2 bases, with 11 bases separating them. The CDR3 has 13 residues. Germline-derived CDR1 and CDR2 are MNHNS and SASEGT. The CDR3 reads CASTRGVNYGYTF. As DNA, the CDR3 is TGTGCCAGCACACGTGGGGTCAACTATGGCTACACCTTC.

There are many counts of this clonotype. This chain joins TRBV12-3 or TRBV12-4 and TRBJ1-2, with 7 bases that match TRBD1. The CDR3 sequence is 16 residues long. J gave up 2 bases and V 6 bases, and 12 bases lay outside the gene matches. The CDR3 is CASSSLTGAENYGYTF. In nucleotides, the CDR3 is TGTGCCAGCAGCTCATTAACAGGGGCGGAAAACTATGGCTACACCTTC.

The table lists this clonotype with many counts. J is TRBJ2-5 and V is TRBV20-1, with 9 positions matching TRBD2. The CDR3 is made up of 15 amino acids. The V gene's germline CDR1 is DFQATT and CDR2 SNEGSKA (reference sequence). J was trimmed by 5 bases and V by 2 bases; bases with no gene match: 9. CDR3 nucleotides: TGCAGTGCTAGACCCAAAATAGCGGGAGTGGAGACCCAGTACTTC. Translated, it gives CSARPKIAGVETQYF.

A few counts support this clonotype. The CDR3 DNA reads TGTGCCAGCTCACCGCGCTGGGCCGGCTCCGATCAGCCCCAGCATTTT. Amino acids: CASSPRWAGSDQPQHF. V usage is TRBV18 and J usage is TRBJ1-5; D is unclear. Germline V CDR1 and CDR2: KGHSH, LQKENI. CDR3 size: 16 residues. Trimming removed 3 bases at V and 5 bases at J, with 17 bases between.

This clonotype was seen repeatedly, ten times or more. The chain uses TRBV12-3 or TRBV12-4 and TRBJ2-1; D not resolved. Trimming stripped 4 bases from V and 3 bases from J, with 7 bases between. The CDR3 is 13 amino acids. CDR3 protein: CASSSAGYNEQFF. CDR3 nucleotides: TGTGCCAGCAGTTCGGCAGGCTACAATGAGCAGTTCTTC.

The rearrangement uses TRBV24-1 and TRBJ2-1; TRBD2 is a possible D gene (5 bases). The CDR3 has 15 amino acids. Germline V lookup: CDR1 KGHDR, CDR2 SFDVKD. Deletions cut 4 bases from V and 4 bases from J, with 13 bases between. CDR3 sequence reads: CATSERLARYNEQFF. CDR3 bases: TGTGCCACCAGTGAGAGGCTAGCTAGGTACAATGAGCAGTTCTTC.

This clonotype was found many times. The rearrangement links TRBV6-2 or TRBV6-3 to TRBJ1-5, with 7 bases aligning to TRBD1. V was pared by 0 bases and J by 6 bases, with 5 bases of the junction left unmatched. Germline V gene sequence: CDR1 MNHEY, CDR2 SVGEGT. The CDR3 is 15 amino acids. CDR3 coding DNA: TGTGCCAGCAGTTACTCAGTTCAGGGGGGTCAGCCCCAGCATTTT. Translating it yields CASSYSVQGGQPQHF.

V and J are TRBV5-2 and TRBJ1-2; the D call in the table, TRBD1, was not verified against the DNA. TRBV5-2 is annotated as a pseudogene. The CDR3 spans 14 residues. The CDR3 here is CAMGPGLESCGYTF. The CDR3 nucleotides are TGTGCCATGGGCCCCGGGCTCGAGTCCTGTGGCTACACCTTC.

As regards this clonotype: Since a much larger clone is just one base distant, this may be a read error. This rearrangement joins TRBV20-1 to TRBJ1-2, with D perhaps matching TRBD1 (5 bases). Germline assignment: CDR1 DFQATT and CDR2 SNEGSKA (reference sequence). Trimming shortened V by 5 bases and J by 2 bases, and 9 bases separated the two germline ends. The CDR3 has 12 amino acids. This CDR3 is CSALNRNYGYTF. The CDR3 coding sequence is TGCAGTGCTTTGAACAGGAACTATGGCTACACCTTC.

This clonotype was detected many times. The V and J genes are TRBV29-1 and TRBJ1-1; D is uncertain. The CDR3 runs to 15 residues. Germline CDR1 SQVTM, CDR2 ANQGSEA. Trimming removed 0 bases from V and 2 bases from J, with 13 bases in between. The CDR3 loop is CSVEDQMVKNTEAFF. The CDR3 DNA is TGCAGCGTTGAAGATCAGATGGTTAAAAACACTGAAGCTTTCTTT.

This clonotype was seen ten or more times. V is TRBV20-1 and J is TRBJ1-1; no firm D call. The germline V and J ends were trimmed by 0 bases and 3 bases, with 11 bases remaining between them. Germline loops: CDR1 DFQATT, CDR2 SNEGSKA (reference sequence). The CDR3 runs to 14 residues. DNA for the CDR3: TGCAGTGCTAGAGATCAGATGTGGTACACTGAAGCTTTCTTT. Translating it yields CSARDQMWYTEAFF.

The chain combines TRBV12-3 or TRBV12-4 with TRBJ1-1; tentatively, D is TRBD1 (6 bases). The CDR3 contains 12 residues. The V end lost 6 bases, the J end lost 7 bases, and 12 bases lay between the germline ends. CDR3 in amino acids: CASRAGDFEAFF. Here the CDR3 DNA reads TGTGCCAGCAGAGCAGGGGATTTTGAAGCTTTCTTT.

Ten or more counts support this clonotype. The J gene is TRBJ2-1, the V gene TRBV30; either TRBD1 or TRBD2 may supply D (6 bases each). Trimming removed 2 bases at V and 8 bases at J, with 16 bases between. This CDR3 has 14 residues. Germline V gives CDR1 GTSNPN, CDR2 SVGIG (reference sequence). The CDR3 DNA reads as TGTGCCTGGAGTCGAGAACACAGGGAGGATGAGCAGTTCTTC. Translating it yields CAWSREHREDEQFF.

This clonotype was observed a handful of times. J is TRBJ1-1 and V is TRBV20-1, with 7 nucleotides matching TRBD1. CDR1 is DFQATT and CDR2 is SNEGSKA in the germline V gene (reference sequence). With V trimmed by 4 bases and J by 5 bases, 7 bases remained unmatched. The CDR3 consists of 13 residues. CDR3 sequence reads: CSAKQGMWTEAFF. CDR3 DNA: TGCAGTGCTAAACAGGGGATGTGGACTGAAGCTTTCTTT.

In this sample, this clonotype turned up a few times. The chain combines TRBV25-1 with TRBJ1-2; D remains unclear. V shed 6 bases and J shed 2 bases, with 10 bases lying between them. CDR3 length: 13 amino acids. In germline, CDR1 is MGHDK, CDR2 SYGVNS. CDR3 loop: CASRGLGNYGYTF. The CDR3, as DNA: TGTGCCAGCAGGGGGTTAGGGAACTATGGCTACACCTTC.

This clonotype has more than one count but fewer than ten. The rearrangement links TRBV7-9 to TRBJ2-7, with a possible D match to TRBD2 (5 bases). V lost 2 bases and J lost 5, with 7 bases in between. This CDR3 is built from 12 residues. Germline assignment: CDR1 SEHNR and CDR2 FQNEAQ (reference sequence). The CDR3 loop is CASSLSSDEQYF. In nucleotides, the CDR3 is TGTGCCAGCAGCTTAAGTAGCGACGAGCAGTACTTC.

This clonotype was found many times. The chain joins TRBV6-1 to TRBJ1-1, with a weak D call TRBD1 (5 bases). V lost 6 bases and J 9 bases, leaving 17 bases between the germline ends. CDR1 and CDR2 from the germline V gene are MNHNS and SASEGT. The CDR3 is made up of 13 amino acids. The CDR3: CASSLGPMGQAFF. The CDR3 nucleotides read TGTGCCAGCAGCCTAGGACCGATGGGGCAAGCTTTCTTT.